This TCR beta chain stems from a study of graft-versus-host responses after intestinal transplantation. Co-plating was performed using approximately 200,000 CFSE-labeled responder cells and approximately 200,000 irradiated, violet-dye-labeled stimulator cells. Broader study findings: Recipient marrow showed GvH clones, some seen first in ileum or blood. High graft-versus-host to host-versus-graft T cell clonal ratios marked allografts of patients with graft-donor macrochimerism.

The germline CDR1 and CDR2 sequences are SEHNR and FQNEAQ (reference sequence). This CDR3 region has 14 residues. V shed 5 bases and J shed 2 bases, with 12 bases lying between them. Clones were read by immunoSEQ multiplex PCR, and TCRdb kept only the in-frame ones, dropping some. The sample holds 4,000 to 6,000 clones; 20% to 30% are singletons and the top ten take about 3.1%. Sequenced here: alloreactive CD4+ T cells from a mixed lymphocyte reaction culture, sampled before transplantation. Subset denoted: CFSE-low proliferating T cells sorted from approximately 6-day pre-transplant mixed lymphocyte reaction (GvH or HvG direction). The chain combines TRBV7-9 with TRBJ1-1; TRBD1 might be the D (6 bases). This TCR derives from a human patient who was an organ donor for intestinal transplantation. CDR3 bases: TGTGCCAGCAGCCAAAGACAGGTCAACACTGAAGCTTTCTTT. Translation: CASSQRQVNTEAFF.